These T cell receptor beta chains were read from a single sample in a study of cytomegalovirus exposure and HLA in healthy donors. Some clones are missing from TCRdb's copy, which holds only in-frame ones; the method was immunoSEQ multiplex PCR. The repertoire has 150,000 to 180,000 clones, more than 70% of them found once; the top ten carry 2% to 2.5%. The sample consisted of PBMCs. The receptors stem from a human donor in good health. Both conserved end residues are part of each CDR3. D genes are given only for firm matches. Clone size is given for some rows only: seen once, a few or many times, or a class if the clone is expanded.

d_call j_call v_call cdr3_length clone_size cdr3_aa cdr3_nt
TRBD1 TRBJ1-6 TRBV18 15 few CASSKTRTGLESLHF TGTGCCAGCTCAAAAACTAGGACAGGGTTGGAATCCCTCCACTTT
TRBD1 TRBJ2-7 TRBV7-2 14 . CASSSRGRRYEQYF TGTGCCAGCAGCTCCAGGGGGCGGAGGTACGAGCAGTACTTC
. TRBJ1-1 TRBV7-9 15 . CASSLELSSYTEAFF TGTGCCAGCAGCTTAGAATTATCCAGTTACACTGAAGCTTTCTTT
TRBD1 TRBJ1-5 TRBV11-3 14 . CASSPDRGDQPQHF TGTGCCAGCAGCCCGGACAGGGGCGATCAGCCCCAGCATTTT
TRBD1 TRBJ2-1 TRBV5-1 17 . CASSSRGQGLFGNEQFF TGCGCCAGCAGCTCGAGAGGACAGGGGCTTTTTGGAAATGAGCAGTTCTTC
TRBD1 TRBJ1-1 TRBV27 14 . CASRYGQGYTEAFF TGTGCCAGCAGATATGGACAGGGATACACTGAAGCTTTCTTT
TRBD2 TRBJ2-7 TRBV2 14 . CASSVASGRDEQYF TGTGCCAGCAGTGTAGCTAGCGGGAGGGACGAGCAGTACTTC
. TRBJ1-1 TRBV19 16 . CASSIDLRQGNTEAFF TGTGCCAGTAGTATAGATCTCCGACAAGGGAACACTGAAGCTTTCTTT
. TRBJ2-6 TRBV28 15 . CASSRENSGANVLTF TGTGCCAGCTCCCGGGAGAACTCTGGGGCCAACGTCCTGACTTTC
. TRBJ1-5 TRBV6-5 15 . CASSYTTGGDQPQHF TGTGCCAGCAGTTACACGACAGGTGGCGATCAGCCCCAGCATTTT
. TRBJ1-1 TRBV11-3 15 . CASSLGGQGNTEAFF TGTGCCAGCAGCTTAGGGGGGCAGGGGAACACTGAAGCTTTCTTT
. TRBJ2-3 TRBV9 12 . CASSPVTDTQYF TGTGCCAGCAGCCCGGTCACAGATACGCAGTATTTT
TRBD1 TRBJ1-1 TRBV18 14 . CASSPRTGETEAFF TGTGCCAGCTCACCACGGACAGGGGAAACTGAAGCTTTCTTT
. TRBJ1-1 TRBV7-2 13 . CASSLRTGTEAFF TGTGCCAGCAGCCTCCGGACGGGAACTGAAGCTTTCTTT
TRBD2 TRBJ2-2 TRBV27 14 once CASSFSGRAGELFF TGTGCCAGCAGCTTCAGCGGGAGGGCCGGGGAGCTGTTTTTT
TRBD2 TRBJ2-1 TRBV27 16 . CASSFGSGGSYNEQFF TGTGCCAGCAGTTTTGGTAGCGGGGGGTCCTACAATGAGCAGTTCTTC
. TRBJ2-1 TRBV5-1 15 . CASSLYRSSYNEQFF TGCGCCAGCAGCTTGTACAGGTCCTCCTACAATGAGCAGTTCTTC
. TRBJ2-3 TRBV5-6 15 . CASSLAGTNTDTQYF TGTGCCAGCAGCTTGGCAGGCACAAACACAGATACGCAGTATTTT
TRBD2 TRBJ2-7 TRBV7-2 19 . CASSPSAGTSGSKSYEQYF TGTGCCAGCAGCCCATCAGCCGGGACTAGCGGGAGCAAGTCCTACGAGCAGTACTTC
. TRBJ2-3 TRBV9 16 . CASSVSGLSNTDTQYF TGTGCCAGCAGCGTTAGTGGACTTTCCAACACAGATACGCAGTATTTT
. TRBJ2-3 TRBV27 14 . CASSLERASDTQYF TGTGCCAGCAGCCTGGAGAGGGCATCTGATACGCAGTATTTT
TRBD2 TRBJ2-7 TRBV27 17 . CASSLSGASGGAYEQYF TGTGCCAGCAGTTTATCTGGGGCTAGCGGGGGGGCCTACGAGCAGTACTTC
TRBD2 TRBJ2-1 TRBV5-5 16 once CASSRTSGSSYNEQFF TGTGCCAGCAGTCGTACTAGCGGAAGCTCCTACAATGAGCAGTTCTTC
TRBD2 TRBJ2-1 TRBV27 14 . CASSISGRANEQFF TGTGCCAGCAGCATTAGCGGGAGGGCCAATGAGCAGTTCTTC
TRBD2 TRBJ2-7 TRBV7-8 15 . CASRSVTSNSYEQYF TGTGCCAGCAGATCCGTGACTAGCAACTCCTACGAGCAGTACTTC
. TRBJ2-3 TRBV6-1 16 . CASSDPRGTSTDTQYF TGTGCCAGCAGTGATCCGAGGGGGACAAGCACAGATACGCAGTATTTT
. TRBJ1-4 TRBV6-1 14 . CASSEGGLGEKLFF TGTGCCAGCAGTGAGGGGGGGTTAGGTGAAAAACTGTTTTTT
TRBD2 TRBJ2-6 TRBV7-9 18 . CASSLAKRAGAGANVLTF TGTGCCAGCAGCTTAGCGAAAAGAGCGGGGGCTGGGGCCAACGTCCTGACTTTC
. TRBJ2-1 TRBV7-2 15 . CASSLGPDSYNEQFF TGTGCCAGCAGCTTAGGACCAGACAGTTACAATGAGCAGTTCTTC
. TRBJ1-5 TRBV6-1 13 . CASTEGGWQPQHF TGTGCCAGCACCGAGGGGGGGTGGCAGCCCCAGCATTTT